Below, 31 T cell receptor beta chains from the same sample are listed, as sequenced in a study of blood T cell repertoires in COVID-19. Clones were sequenced by immunoSEQ multiplex PCR, and TCRdb holds only the in-frame ones, with some missing. The sample lists about 140,000 clones; roughly 73% were seen once. The sample comprised peripheral blood. The receptors come from a woman in her forties or fifties with active or convalescent COVID-19.

This clone was seen only a few times. The chain uses TRBV11-3 and TRBJ2-2; D is perhaps TRBD1 (5 bases). Between the trimmed V and J ends, which lost 1 base and 5 bases, there was a span of 8 bases. The CDR3 runs 14 residues. Germline V gene sequence: CDR1 SGHNT, CDR2 YENEEA. In DNA, the CDR3 is TGTGCCAGCAGCTTAGTTAGGGGAACCGGGGAGCTGTTTTTT. Its protein product is CASSLVRGTGELFF.

The rearrangement uses TRBV3-1 (or the pseudogene TRBV3-2) and TRBJ2-5; 8 bases align to TRBD2. The length of the CDR3 is 17 residues. The germline V gene has CDR1 LGHDT and CDR2 YNNKEL (reference sequence). Losses at the gene ends were 1 base for V and 2 bases for J; bases not matched to a gene: 9. The CDR3 DNA follows: TGTGCCAGCAGCCAAGGAAAAGTACTAGCGGCACAAGAGACCCAGTACTTC. Amino acids: CASSQGKVLAAQETQYF.

The chain employs TRBV30 and TRBJ2-7; 8 bases are shared with TRBD1. CDR3 size: 14 residues. The germline V gene has CDR1 GTSNPN and CDR2 SVGIG (reference sequence). Trimming took 4 bases from V and 4 from J; bases not matched to a gene: 9. The CDR3 is CAWNAAGGRYEQYF. DNA of the CDR3: TGTGCCTGGAATGCGGCAGGGGGCCGGTACGAGCAGTACTTC. The full variable domain, rest sourced from reference TRBV30 and TRBJ2-7, is SQTIHQWPATLVQPVGSPLSLECTVEGTSNPNLYWYRQAAGRGLQLLFYSVGIGQISSEVPQNLSASRPQDRQFILSSKKLLLSDSGFYLCAWNAAGGRYEQYFGPGTRLTVT.

This clone was seen more than once but under ten times. The rearrangement links TRBV7-2 to TRBJ1-2; no firm D call. The CDR3 contains 13 residues. V gave up 5 bases and J gave up 8 bases, with 15 bases separating them. The germline V gene has CDR1 SGHTA and CDR2 FQGNSA. The CDR3, as DNA: TGTGCCAGCAGCCACCCCCAGGCTGGAGGCTACACCTTC. Its protein product is CASSHPQAGGYTF.

V and J are TRBV28 and TRBJ2-1, with 7 bases lining up with TRBD2. After removal of 3 bases from V and 1 base from J, the junction contained 9 bases not matched to a gene. CDR1 and CDR2 from the germline V gene are MDHEN and SYDVKM. The CDR3 spans 17 residues. The CDR3 coding sequence is TGTGCCAGCAGTTTCGGTGGGAGGGCCTTTTCCTACAATGAGCAGTTCTTC. It encodes CASSFGGRAFSYNEQFF.

This clone was counted only a few times. The chain uses TRBV19 and TRBJ2-5, with 7 bases lining up with TRBD1. This CDR3 has 14 amino acids. Germline-derived CDR1 and CDR2 are LNHDA and SQIVND (reference sequence). V trimming: 5 bases; J trimming: 4 bases; junction bases outside the gene matches: 7. CDR3 DNA sequence: TGTGCCAGTAGTCCACCGGGACAGCGAGAGACCCAGTACTTC. This sequence encodes CASSPPGQRETQYF.

The gene calls are TRBV24-1 and TRBJ2-2; the match to TRBD1 covers 10 bases. This CDR3 has 15 amino acids. V lost 5 bases to trimming and J lost 8 bases; unmatched junction nucleotides: 7. The germline gives CDR1 KGHDR, CDR2 SFDVKD. The DNA of the CDR3 is TGTGCCACCAGTGGTCGACAGGGGGCGAGAGGGGAGCTGTTTTTT. Translation gives CATSGRQGARGELFF.

The chain uses TRBV20-1 and TRBJ1-2, with D perhaps matching TRBD1 (5 bases). Germline V gives CDR1 DFQATT, CDR2 SNEGSKA (reference sequence). With 3 bases removed from V and 0 bases from J, the gap between germline ends came to 8 bases. The length of the CDR3 is 13 residues. The CDR3 spells CSASRGANYGYTF. The CDR3 DNA reads TGCAGTGCTAGTCGGGGGGCTAACTATGGCTACACCTTC.

The rearrangement uses TRBV7-2 and TRBJ2-2, with D perhaps TRBD2 (6 bases). Germline CDR1 is SGHTA and CDR2 is FQGNSA. The V end lost 2 bases, the J end lost 7 bases, and 11 bases lay between the germline ends. This CDR3 has 14 amino acids. The CDR3 region is CASSLRVGGGELFF. The CDR3 bases are TGTGCCAGCAGCTTAAGGGTGGGGGGCGGGGAGCTGTTTTTT.

The rearrangement joins TRBV7-2 to TRBJ1-1, with D maybe TRBD1 (5 bases). CDR3 length equals 13 residues. Per germline, CDR1 SGHTA and CDR2 FQGNSA. V gave up 3 bases and J gave up 6 bases, with 11 bases separating them. CDR3 amino acids: CASSFTRVAEAFF. As DNA, the CDR3 is TGTGCCAGCAGCTTTACCAGGGTCGCTGAAGCTTTCTTT. Variable domain in full (rest from reference TRBV7-2 and TRBJ1-1): GAGVSQSPSNKVTEKGKDVELRCDPISGHTALYWYRQSLGQGLEFLIYFQGNSAPDKSGLPSDRFSAERTGGSVSTLTIQRTQQEDSAVYLCASSFTRVAEAFFGQGTRLTVV.

The V and J genes are TRBV4-3 and TRBJ2-3; weak D call: TRBD1 (6 bases). This CDR3 is 15 amino acids long. Germline V CDR1 and CDR2: LGHNA, YSLEER. V was cut by 5 bases and J by 1 base, with 13 bases left in between. In nucleotides, the CDR3 is TGCGCCAGCAGCGCATACAGGGCCCGCACAGATACGCAGTATTTT. It encodes CASSAYRARTDTQYF.

The chain uses TRBV28 and TRBJ1-1, with a tentative D call TRBD1 (6 bases). The germline V and J ends were trimmed by 5 bases and 4 bases, with 14 bases remaining between them. The CDR3 totals 14 residues. CDR1 is MDHEN and CDR2 is SYDVKM in the germline V gene. CDR3 sequence (DNA): TGTGCCAGCAGTGGGAGGGGGGCGACCACTGAAGCTTTCTTT. As protein: CASSGRGATTEAFF. The full variable domain, with the rest looked up from reference TRBV28 and TRBJ1-1, is DVKVTQSSRYLVKRTGEKVFLECVQDMDHENMFWYRQDPGLGLRLIYFSYDVKMKEKGDIPEGYSVSREKKERFSLILESASTNQTSMYLCASSGRGATTEAFFGQGTRLTVV.

This clone has more than one count but fewer than ten. V gene TRBV29-1 combines with J gene TRBJ2-7, with 11 nucleotides matching TRBD1. Germline CDR1 and CDR2: SQVTM and ANQGSEA. The CDR3 length is 13 residues. V was pared by 5 bases and J by 3 bases, with 3 bases of the junction left unmatched. The CDR3 coding sequence is TGCAGCGTTTTCGGGACAGGGGGCTACGAGCAGTACTTC. Translating it yields CSVFGTGGYEQYF.

This clone was seen once. The chain joins TRBV7-9 to TRBJ1-2; 10 nucleotides match TRBD1. Per the germline V gene, CDR1 is SEHNR and CDR2 is FQNEAQ (reference sequence). The CDR3 spans 14 residues. J was trimmed by 5 bases and V by 2 bases; bases with no gene match: 2. This chain's CDR3 is CASSLPGQGYGYTF. The CDR3 nucleotides read TGTGCCAGCAGCTTACCGGGACAGGGGTATGGCTACACCTTC.

The V call is TRBV3-1 (or the pseudogene TRBV3-2), the J call TRBJ2-7; TRBD2 might be the D (6 bases). This CDR3 is built from 14 residues. CDR1 is LGHDT, CDR2 YNNKEL, per germline (reference sequence). Trimming took off 0 bases at V and 4 bases at J, with 10 bases between the two ends. CDR3 sequence: CASSQDPSVYEQYF. For the CDR3, the DNA is TGTGCCAGCAGCCAAGACCCTAGCGTTTACGAGCAGTACTTC.

The rearrangement links TRBV18 to TRBJ2-1; 10 nucleotides align to TRBD2. After removal of 0 bases from V and 9 bases from J, the junction contained 8 bases not matched to a gene. The CDR3 runs to 16 residues. Germline-derived CDR1 and CDR2 are KGHSH and LQKENI. DNA for the CDR3: TGTGCCAGCTCACCACCGGGACTAGCGCAAAAGGGTGAGCAGTTCTTC. Translating it yields CASSPPGLAQKGEQFF. Full variable domain (outside the CDR3, taken from reference TRBV18 and TRBJ2-1): NAGVMQNPRHLVRRRGQEARLRCSPMKGHSHVYWYRQLPEEGLKFMVYLQKENIIDESGMPKERFSAEFPKEGPSILRIQQVVRGDSAAYFCASSPPGLAQKGEQFFGPGTRLTVL.

This clone came up once. The chain links TRBV11-3 to TRBJ2-5, with D possibly TRBD2 on 7 matching bases. The CDR3 is made up of 14 amino acids. Per germline, CDR1 SGHNT and CDR2 YENEEA. The V end was cut by 3 bases, the J end by 4 bases, with 12 bases between. CDR3 in DNA: TGTGCCAGCAGCTTGGGGGCGGGAGTAGAGACCCAGTACTTC. It specifies CASSLGAGVETQYF.

The chain carries TRBV14 and TRBJ2-1, with a possible D match to TRBD1 (7 bases). Trimming left V 0 bases short and J 7 bases short, with 16 bases between. Per the germline V gene, CDR1 is SGHDN and CDR2 is FVKESK. The CDR3 length is 16 residues. CDR3 region: CASSQDPGQEGNEQFF. CDR3 DNA: TGTGCCAGCAGCCAAGATCCAGGACAGGAGGGGAATGAGCAGTTCTTC.

The chain couples TRBV4-3 to TRBJ1-2; tentatively, D is TRBD1 (5 bases). The V and J ends lost 0 bases and 7 bases respectively, with 9 bases between them. The germline V gene encodes CDR1 LGHNA and CDR2 YSLEER. There are 13 residues in the CDR3. The chain's CDR3 is CASSQDWGIGYTF. The DNA for the CDR3 is TGCGCCAGCAGCCAAGATTGGGGCATTGGCTACACCTTC.

The chain uses TRBV18 and TRBJ2-7; 7 nucleotides line up with TRBD2. V was pared by 0 bases and J by 0 bases, with 2 bases of the junction left unmatched. Germline lookup yields CDR1 KGHSH and CDR2 LQKENI. CDR3 length: 15 residues. CDR3 nucleotide sequence: TGTGCCAGCTCACCACCGCGGGGGAGCTCCTACGAGCAGTACTTC. This translates into CASSPPRGSSYEQYF.

The rearrangement links TRBV28 to TRBJ2-1; D not certain. Trimming removed 2 bases at V and 10 bases at J, with 12 bases between. From germline, CDR1 is MDHEN and CDR2 SYDVKM. The CDR3 spans 13 residues. Written as DNA, the CDR3 is TGTGCCAGCAGTTTAGTCCGTAGAGGCGAGCAGTTCTTC. This translates into CASSLVRRGEQFF.

The J gene is TRBJ2-3, the V gene TRBV6-2 or TRBV6-3; 8 positions match TRBD2. Unmatched junction bases numbered 14, after V lost 6 bases and J lost 0 bases. The CDR3 has 18 residues. CDR1 MNHEY and CDR2 SVGEGT come from the germline V gene. This chain's CDR3 is CASSSQAGEPTSTDTQYF. The CDR3 DNA sequence: TGTGCCAGCAGCTCACAAGCGGGGGAGCCCACTAGCACAGATACGCAGTATTTT.

The chain couples TRBV19 to TRBJ2-1; 14 nucleotides agree with TRBD2. The CDR3 loop spans 18 amino acids. CDR1 is LNHDA, CDR2 SQIVND, per germline (reference sequence). V shed 5 bases and J 7 bases; nucleotides not matched to a gene: 13. CDR3 coding DNA: TGTGCCAGTAGTCAGGGGACTAGCGGGGGTTGGAGAAGGAATGAGCAGTTCTTC. Encoded protein: CASSQGTSGGWRRNEQFF. Combining the CDR3 with reference TRBV19 and TRBJ2-1 gives the whole variable domain DGGITQSPKYLFRKEGQNVTLSCEQNLNHDAMYWYRQDPGQGLRLIYYSQIVNDFQKGDIAEGYSVSREKKESFPLTVTSAQKNPTAFYLCASSQGTSGGWRRNEQFFGPGTRLTVL.

The chain employs TRBV19 and TRBJ1-5; the D gene is possibly TRBD1 (6 bases). V lost 0 bases to trimming and J lost 3 bases, with 12 bases between them. This CDR3 is built from 16 residues. Germline lookup yields CDR1 LNHDA and CDR2 SQIVND (reference sequence). The CDR3 region has the DNA TGTGCCAGTAGTATAGATCCCACAGGGTACAATCAGCCCCAGCATTTT. Translating gives CASSIDPTGYNQPQHF.

V gene TRBV6-2 or TRBV6-3 combines with J gene TRBJ2-3; 9 bases are shared with TRBD1. Trimming removed 6 bases from V and 4 bases from J; junction bases left unmatched: 8. There are 15 residues in the CDR3. The V gene's germline CDR1 is MNHEY and CDR2 SVGEGT. CDR3 loop: CASSLRDRAPDTQYF. The CDR3 coding sequence is TGTGCCAGCAGCCTCCGGGACAGGGCCCCAGATACGCAGTATTTT.

J is TRBJ2-3 and V is TRBV7-8, with no clear D. The ends were cut back, 1 base at V and 4 bases at J, with 9 bases in the middle. From germline, CDR1 is SGHVS and CDR2 FQNEAQ. CDR3 length: 14 residues. CDR3: CASSLGSRADTQYF. The CDR3 DNA is TGTGCCAGCAGCTTAGGGTCGAGAGCAGATACGCAGTATTTT.

This chain uses TRBV5-1 with TRBJ2-5, with 8 bases that match TRBD1. The CDR3 totals 14 residues. CDR1 and CDR2 from the germline V gene are SGHRS and YFSETQ. After removal of 4 bases from V and 4 bases from J, the junction contained 6 bases not matched to a gene. The CDR3 reads CASSVTGDRETQYF. The CDR3 nucleotides read TGCGCCAGCAGCGTGACAGGGGATCGAGAGACCCAGTACTTC.

The table lists this clone with many counts. The chain carries TRBV5-1 and TRBJ1-2, with 9 bases identical to TRBD1. This CDR3 spans 13 amino acids. CDR1 and CDR2 from the germline V gene are SGHRS and YFSETQ. The J segment lost 8 bases and the V segment lost 4 bases, leaving 6 bases of the junction unmatched. For the CDR3, the DNA is TGCGCCAGCAGCGCAAGGACAGGGGACGGCTACACCTTC. It yields the protein CASSARTGDGYTF.

This chain uses TRBV2 with TRBJ1-6, with D unclear. Germline CDR1 reads SNHLY; CDR2 reads FYNNEI. Trimming shortened V by 9 bases and J by 3 bases, and 12 bases separated the two germline ends. The CDR3 sequence is 14 residues long. The CDR3 sequence is CASVLEGYNSPLHF. As DNA, the CDR3 is TGTGCCAGTGTTCTCGAGGGCTATAATTCACCCCTCCACTTT. The entire variable domain, with the rest obtained from reference TRBV2 and TRBJ1-6, is as follows: EPEVTQTPSHQVTQMGQEVILRCVPISNHLYFYWYRQILGQKVEFLVSFYNNEISEKSEIFDDQFSVERPDGSNFTLKIRSTKLEDSAMYFCASVLEGYNSPLHFGNGTRLTVT.

The V gene is TRBV2, the J gene TRBJ1-2, with D possibly matching TRBD1 (6 bases). Germline V gene data show CDR1 as SNHLY and CDR2 as FYNNEI. The germline V and J ends were trimmed by 7 bases and 11 bases, with 17 bases remaining between them. The CDR3 contains 12 residues. This chain's CDR3 is CASTPGALGYTF. Written as DNA, the CDR3 is TGTGCCAGCACCCCAGGGGCATTAGGGTACACCTTC.

The V call is TRBV7-2, the J call TRBJ1-1; 9 bases match TRBD1. Trimming at V came to 1 base and at J to 7 bases, leaving 4 bases not matched to a gene. Per the germline V gene, CDR1 is SGHTA and CDR2 is FQGNSA. This CDR3 is 14 amino acids long. CDR3 in DNA: TGTGCCAGCAGCTTAGACAGGGGGCGCGATGAAGCTTTCTTT. Protein: CASSLDRGRDEAFF.